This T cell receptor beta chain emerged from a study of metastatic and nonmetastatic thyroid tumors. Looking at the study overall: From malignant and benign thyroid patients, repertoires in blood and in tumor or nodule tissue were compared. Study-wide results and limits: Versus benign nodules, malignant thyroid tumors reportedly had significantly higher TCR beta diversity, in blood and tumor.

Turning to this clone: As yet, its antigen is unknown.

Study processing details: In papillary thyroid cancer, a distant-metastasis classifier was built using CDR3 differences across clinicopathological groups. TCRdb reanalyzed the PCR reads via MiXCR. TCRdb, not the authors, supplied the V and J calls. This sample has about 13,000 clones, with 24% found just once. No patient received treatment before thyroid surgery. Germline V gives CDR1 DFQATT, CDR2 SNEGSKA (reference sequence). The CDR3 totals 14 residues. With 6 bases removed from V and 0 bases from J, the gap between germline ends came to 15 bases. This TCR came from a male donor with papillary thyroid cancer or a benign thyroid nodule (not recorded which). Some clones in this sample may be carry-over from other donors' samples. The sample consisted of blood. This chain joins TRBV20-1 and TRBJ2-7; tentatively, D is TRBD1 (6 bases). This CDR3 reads CSADRDTHSYEQYF. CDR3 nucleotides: TGCAGTGCCGACCGGGACACACACTCCTACGAGCAGTACTTC.